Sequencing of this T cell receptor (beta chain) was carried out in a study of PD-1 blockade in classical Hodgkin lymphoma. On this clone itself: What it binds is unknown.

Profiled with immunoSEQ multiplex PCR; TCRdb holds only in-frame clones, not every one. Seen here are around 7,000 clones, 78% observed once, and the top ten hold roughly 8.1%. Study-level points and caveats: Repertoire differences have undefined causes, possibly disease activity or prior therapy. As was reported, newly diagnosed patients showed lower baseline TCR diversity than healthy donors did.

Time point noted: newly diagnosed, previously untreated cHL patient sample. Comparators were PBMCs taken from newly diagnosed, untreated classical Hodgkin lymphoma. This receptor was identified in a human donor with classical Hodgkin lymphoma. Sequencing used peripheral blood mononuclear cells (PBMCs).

This chain's CDR3 is CASSLAKGGQDTQYF. The CDR3 nucleotides read TGTGCCAGCAGCTTGGCCAAGGGTGGACAAGATACGCAGTATTTT. The gene calls are TRBV5-4 and TRBJ2-3, with D possibly TRBD1 on 5 matching bases. CDR1 and CDR2 from the germline V gene are SGHNT and YYREEE (reference sequence). The CDR3 extends over 15 amino acids. The V end lost 0 bases, the J end lost 5 bases, and 13 bases lay between the germline ends. The whole variable domain, remainder taken from reference TRBV5-4 and TRBJ2-3, is ETGVTQSPTHLIKTRGQQVTLRCSSQSGHNTVSWYQQALGQGPQFIFQYYREEENGRGNFPPRFSGLQFPNYSSELNVNALELDDSALYLCASSLAKGGQDTQYFGPGTRLTVL.